The 27 T cell receptor beta chains listed next were all sequenced from one sample in a study of long-term antiretroviral therapy in people with HIV. The assay, immunoSEQ v3.0, was run at survey level. Assay: immunoSEQ multiplex PCR; the TCRdb copy retains only in-frame clones and omits some. Altogether under 50,000 clones are present, approximately 89% being singletons, with the ten largest covering under 7%. The sequences come from unsorted PBMCs, collected 3.1 years after starting antiretroviral therapy. Receptors were obtained from a woman aged 45 to 65 with HIV.

The gene calls are TRBV5-1 and TRBJ1-1, with unresolved D. Germline V gene sequence: CDR1 SGHRS, CDR2 YFSETQ. The CDR3 contains 15 residues. V dropped 3 bases and J dropped 1 base, with 13 bases sitting between them. The chain's CDR3 is CASSSPLGENTEAFF. The CDR3 region has the DNA TGCGCCAGCAGCTCGCCCTTGGGTGAGAACACTGAAGCTTTCTTT.

V gene TRBV4-3 combines with J gene TRBJ2-7; no clear D. CDR3 length: 13 amino acids. V lost 0 bases, J lost 2 bases, and 5 bases lay in between. In germline, CDR1 is LGHNA, CDR2 YSLEER. The DNA of the CDR3 is TGCGCCAGCAGCCAAGATCGGACCTACGAGCAGTACTTC. The encoded protein is CASSQDRTYEQYF.

The chain joins TRBV5-4 to TRBJ2-1; 13 nucleotides agree with TRBD2. This CDR3 spans 15 amino acids. The trim removed 4 bases at V and 9 bases at J, leaving 7 bases unmatched. Germline V gives CDR1 SGHNT, CDR2 YYREEE (reference sequence). CDR3 sequence reads: CASSPGLAGFSEQFF. The CDR3 DNA reads TGTGCCAGCAGCCCGGGACTAGCGGGGTTTAGTGAGCAGTTCTTC.

The chain joins TRBV11-2 to TRBJ1-5; 10 bases are shared with TRBD1. V was clipped by 4 bases and J by 7 bases; unmatched bases: 4. From germline, CDR1 is SGHAT and CDR2 FQNNGV. The CDR3 runs to 14 residues. The CDR3 DNA reads as TGTGCCAGCAGCTCTCGGACAGGGGGGCAGCCCCAGCATTTT. It codes for CASSSRTGGQPQHF.

The chain combines TRBV18 with TRBJ2-7, with D perhaps given as TRBD1 or TRBD2 (5 bases each). Germline V gene data show CDR1 as KGHSH and CDR2 as LQKENI. Trimming shortened V by 3 bases and J by 7 bases, and 10 bases separated the two germline ends. The CDR3 loop spans 12 amino acids. CDR3: CASSPGPLEQYF. CDR3 DNA: TGTGCCAGCTCACCGGGACCCCTGGAGCAGTACTTC.

The chain carries TRBV6-7 and TRBJ1-5; D may be TRBD1 (6 bases). TRBV6-7 is placed among ORFs of uncertain function. The V and J ends lost 3 bases and 1 base respectively, with 16 bases between them. The CDR3 is 17 amino acids. CDR3 sequence: CASSYLPGRGSNQPQHF. CDR3 coding DNA: TGTGCCAGCAGTTATCTCCCAGGGAGGGGGAGCAATCAGCCCCAGCATTTT.

This chain links TRBV5-4 with TRBJ1-1; D is possibly TRBD1 (6 bases). V was shortened by 9 bases and J by 1 base, with 22 bases between the two germline ends. The germline V gene has CDR1 SGHNT and CDR2 YYREEE (reference sequence). CDR3 length equals 16 residues. The chain's CDR3 is CATGVWGARENTEAFF. For the CDR3, the DNA is TGTGCCACAGGGGTTTGGGGGGCGAGGGAGAACACTGAAGCTTTCTTT.

The V gene is TRBV18, the J gene TRBJ2-5; TRBD2 agrees at 11 bases. CDR3 length: 17 amino acids. The V and J ends lost 0 bases and 4 bases, in that order; junction bases with no gene match: 7. Germline V gene lookup returns CDR1 KGHSH and CDR2 LQKENI. CDR3 nucleotide sequence: TGTGCCAGCTCACCACCTAGCGGGGGGGCCGTTGGAGAGACCCAGTACTTC. Residues: CASSPPSGGAVGETQYF.

The chain recombines TRBV6-5 with TRBJ2-7, with D uncertain. V was pared by 4 bases and J by 0 bases, with 13 bases between. This CDR3 comprises 15 residues. Germline V gives CDR1 MNHEY, CDR2 SVGAGI. The CDR3 DNA reads TGTGCCAGCAGTTTCCTGGGCGACCGCTCCTACGAGCAGTACTTC. It encodes CASSFLGDRSYEQYF.

The chain has TRBV5-4 and TRBJ2-7, with D perhaps matching TRBD1 or TRBD2 (5 bases each). V was clipped by 4 bases and J by 5 bases, with 16 bases between them. CDR1 is SGHNT, CDR2 YYREEE, per germline (reference sequence). The CDR3 loop spans 14 amino acids. The CDR3 loop reads CASSPAGTVHEQYF. CDR3 coding DNA: TGTGCCAGCAGCCCCGCCGGGACCGTCCACGAGCAGTACTTC.

The gene calls are TRBV7-2 and TRBJ1-2; D is possibly TRBD1 (6 bases). Trimming removed 3 bases at V and 6 bases at J, with 14 bases between. This CDR3 is 14 amino acids long. The V gene's germline CDR1 is SGHTA and CDR2 FQGNSA. The CDR3 DNA sequence: TGTGCCAGCAGCTTGGGTACGGGGGGCGATGGCTACACCTTC. It translates to CASSLGTGGDGYTF.

In nucleotides, the CDR3 is TGTGCCAGCAGCTTTGGGTGGCAAGAGACCCAGTACTTC. Amino acid sequence: CASSFGWQETQYF. The chain joins TRBV9 to TRBJ2-5; D unclear. Deletions cut 4 bases from V and 2 bases from J, with 9 bases between. The CDR3 has 13 amino acids. CDR1 is SGDLS and CDR2 is YYNGEE in the germline V gene.

In nucleotides, the CDR3 is TGTGCCAGCAGCCCCAGCGGGGATAGCACAGATACGCAGTATTTT. It is translated as CASSPSGDSTDTQYF. The rearrangement links TRBV7-3 to TRBJ2-3; 7 bases are shared with TRBD2. The CDR3 is made up of 15 amino acids. Germline trimming cut 5 bases from V and 0 bases from J; bases unmatched to any gene: 5. In germline, CDR1 is SGHTA, CDR2 FQGTGA. Full variable domain (remainder filled in from reference TRBV7-3 and TRBJ2-3): GAGVSQTPSNKVTEKGKYVELRCDPISGHTALYWYRQSLGQGPEFLIYFQGTGAADDSGLPNDRFFAVRPEGSVSTLKIQRTERGDSAVYLCASSPSGDSTDTQYFGPGTRLTVL.

V is TRBV7-2 and J is TRBJ1-3; D call uncertain. The CDR3 spans 14 residues. V lost 1 base, J lost 2 bases, and 6 bases lay in between. Germline V lookup: CDR1 SGHTA, CDR2 FQGNSA. CDR3 sequence reads: CASSLVGTGNTIYF. The CDR3 nucleotides read TGTGCCAGCAGCTTAGTGGGGACTGGAAACACCATATATTTT.

This sequence joins TRBV30 and TRBJ1-5; D perhaps matches TRBD1 (5 bases). Per germline, CDR1 GTSNPN and CDR2 SVGIG (reference sequence). V was pared by 1 base and J by 4 bases, with 8 bases between. The CDR3 extends over 13 amino acids. Here the CDR3 reads CAWSEGRNQPQHF. In DNA form, the CDR3 reads TGTGCCTGGAGTGAGGGGAGAAATCAGCCCCAGCATTTT. The whole variable domain, remainder taken from reference TRBV30 and TRBJ1-5, is SQTIHQWPATLVQPVGSPLSLECTVEGTSNPNLYWYRQAAGRGLQLLFYSVGIGQISSEVPQNLSASRPQDRQFILSSKKLLLSDSGFYLCAWSEGRNQPQHFGDGTRLSIL.

The V call is TRBV5-8, the J call TRBJ2-7; D call uncertain. This CDR3 has 14 residues. Trimming took 0 bases from V and 2 from J, leaving 9 bases between them. The germline V gene encodes CDR1 SGHTS and CDR2 YDEGEE. CDR3 DNA: TGTGCCAGCAGCTTGGTTGGAGCCACCTACGAGCAGTACTTC. Its protein product is CASSLVGATYEQYF.

The J gene is TRBJ2-7, the V gene TRBV5-6; no firm D call. V lost 1 base to trimming and J lost 2 bases, with 10 bases between them. CDR3 length equals 14 residues. Looked up from germline, CDR1 is SGHDT and CDR2 is YYEEEE. CDR3 DNA: TGTGCCAGCAGCTTGATCTCGACCCCCTACGAGCAGTACTTC. The encoded protein is CASSLISTPYEQYF. Full variable domain (missing parts from reference TRBV5-6 and TRBJ2-7): DAGVTQSPTHLIKTRGQQVTLRCSPKSGHDTVSWYQQALGQGPQFIFQYYEEEERQRGNFPDRFSGHQFPNYSSELNVNALLLGDSALYLCASSLISTPYEQYFGPGTRLTVT.

CDR3 in amino acids: CASLNRGQNEQYF. CDR3 DNA: TGTGCCAGCTTAAACAGGGGGCAAAACGAGCAGTACTTC. The chain links TRBV18 to TRBJ2-7; 9 bases are shared with TRBD1. This CDR3 comprises 13 residues. The V segment lost 7 bases and the J segment 5 bases; nucleotides outside the gene matches: 6. The germline CDR1 and CDR2 sequences are KGHSH and LQKENI.

This sequence joins TRBV10-3 and TRBJ2-1; D remains ambiguous. V was trimmed by 0 bases and J by 4 bases, leaving 7 bases between them. The CDR3 loop spans 14 amino acids. Germline values: CDR1 ENHRY, CDR2 SYGVKD. Here the CDR3 reads CAISESSVYNEQFF. Here the CDR3 DNA reads TGTGCCATCAGTGAGTCGAGTGTTTACAATGAGCAGTTCTTC.

This chain connects TRBV5-4 to TRBJ2-5, with TRBD1 matching over 9 bases. The J segment lost 4 bases and the V segment lost 5 bases, leaving 3 bases of the junction unmatched. Germline CDR1 and CDR2: SGHNT and YYREEE (reference sequence). CDR3 length equals 13 residues. The CDR3 sequence: CASSLTGGETQYF. For the CDR3, the DNA is TGTGCCAGCAGTCTGACAGGGGGAGAGACCCAGTACTTC.

This clone was seen more than once but under ten times. V is TRBV6-5 and J is TRBJ1-1; 7 bases line up with TRBD1. Trimming cost V 6 bases and J 5 bases; bases outside gene matches: 9. The CDR3 runs to 14 residues. Germline values: CDR1 MNHEY, CDR2 SVGAGI. CDR3 sequence reads: CASSRTGTGTEAFF. For the CDR3, the DNA is TGTGCCAGCAGCCGGACAGGAACGGGAACTGAAGCTTTCTTT.

The gene calls are TRBV30 and TRBJ2-3, with 9 bases fitting TRBD2. The length of the CDR3 is 15 residues. Germline V gene lookup returns CDR1 GTSNPN and CDR2 SVGIG (reference sequence). V shed 2 bases and J 5 bases; nucleotides not matched to a gene: 8. The CDR3 loop reads CAWSWGSGGIDTQYF. The CDR3 nucleotides read TGTGCCTGGAGTTGGGGGAGCGGGGGGATAGATACGCAGTATTTT. Complete variable domain (other parts from reference TRBV30 and TRBJ2-3): SQTIHQWPATLVQPVGSPLSLECTVEGTSNPNLYWYRQAAGRGLQLLFYSVGIGQISSEVPQNLSASRPQDRQFILSSKKLLLSDSGFYLCAWSWGSGGIDTQYFGPGTRLTVL.

The chain employs TRBV10-3 and TRBJ1-4; the D is unclear. V was trimmed by 8 bases and J by 4 bases, leaving 14 bases between them. This CDR3 has 14 residues. CDR1 and CDR2 from the germline V gene are ENHRY and SYGVKD. CDR3 sequence: CAIRADGNNEKLFF. The CDR3 region has the DNA TGTGCCATCCGCGCGGACGGAAATAATGAAAAACTGTTTTTT.

The rearrangement uses TRBV15 and TRBJ1-3; D remains ambiguous. The CDR3 runs 14 residues. V was pared by 3 bases and J by 7 bases, with 13 bases between. Germline V CDR1 and CDR2: LNHNV, YYDKDF (reference sequence). CDR3 DNA: TGTGCCACCAGCAGGGGGTCAGACGGGAACACCATATATTTT. Translation gives CATSRGSDGNTIYF.

V gene TRBV29-1 combines with J gene TRBJ2-7; possible D gene TRBD2, 6 bases. Germline lookup yields CDR1 SQVTM and CDR2 ANQGSEA. The V end lost 6 bases, the J end lost 2 bases, and 14 bases lay between the germline ends. CDR3 length: 13 residues. In DNA, the CDR3 is TGCAGCGTGGCGGAGGGGTGGGCCTACGAGCAGTACTTC. This translates into CSVAEGWAYEQYF.

This rearrangement joins TRBV19 to TRBJ1-3; D not resolved. Trimming shortened V by 3 bases and J by 3 bases, and 15 bases separated the two germline ends. The CDR3 contains 16 residues. Germline V gene sequence: CDR1 LNHDA, CDR2 SQIVND (reference sequence). CDR3 DNA sequence: TGTGCCAGTAGTATGATGGCCGGGCTTTATGGAAACACCATATATTTT. The encoded protein is CASSMMAGLYGNTIYF.

The chain carries TRBV9 and TRBJ1-6; the D is unclear. The CDR3 consists of 14 residues. Germline CDR1 is SGDLS and CDR2 is YYNGEE. The V end was cut by 4 bases, the J end by 5 bases, with 10 bases between. CDR3 nucleotides: TGTGCCAGCAGCTCCCGGACGGATAATTCACCCCTCCACTTT. It codes for CASSSRTDNSPLHF.